The clone carrying this T cell receptor (beta chain) appeared once. Generated by immunoSEQ multiplex PCR, the TCRdb table keeps only in-frame clones and is missing some. Of tens of thousands of clones in the sample, approximately 80% were seen once. Trimming stripped 6 bases from V and 3 bases from J, with 15 bases between. This CDR3 region has 14 residues. Germline values: CDR1 SGHTA, CDR2 FQGNSA. This sample is drawn from a study of T cell responses to AZD1222 COVID-19 vaccine. This sequence was found in an adult in good health. The sample in question was peripheral blood, obtained on day 0 of AZD1222 vaccination. The chain recombines TRBV7-2 with TRBJ2-7; D is perhaps TRBD2 (5 bases). The DNA of the CDR3 is TGTGCCAGCAGTCCCCTACTGACTAACTACGAGCAGTACTTC. Its protein product is CASSPLLTNYEQYF.